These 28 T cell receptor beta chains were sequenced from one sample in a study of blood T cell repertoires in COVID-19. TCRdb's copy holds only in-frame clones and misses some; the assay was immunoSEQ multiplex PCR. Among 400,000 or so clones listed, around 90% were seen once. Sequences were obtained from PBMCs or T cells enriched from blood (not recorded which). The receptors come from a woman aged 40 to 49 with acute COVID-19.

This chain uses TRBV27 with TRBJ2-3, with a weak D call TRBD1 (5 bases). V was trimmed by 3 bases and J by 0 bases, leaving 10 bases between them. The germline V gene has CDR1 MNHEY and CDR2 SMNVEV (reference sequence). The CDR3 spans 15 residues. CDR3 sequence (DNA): TGTGCCAGCAGTTTTTTCAGGGCTAGCACAGATACGCAGTATTTT. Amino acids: CASSFFRASTDTQYF.

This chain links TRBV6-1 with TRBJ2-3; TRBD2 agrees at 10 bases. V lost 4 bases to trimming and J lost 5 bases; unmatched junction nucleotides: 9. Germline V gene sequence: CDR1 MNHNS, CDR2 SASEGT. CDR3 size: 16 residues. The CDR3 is CASSARLAGYGDTQYF. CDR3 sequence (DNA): TGTGCCAGCAGTGCGCGACTAGCGGGTTACGGAGATACGCAGTATTTT.

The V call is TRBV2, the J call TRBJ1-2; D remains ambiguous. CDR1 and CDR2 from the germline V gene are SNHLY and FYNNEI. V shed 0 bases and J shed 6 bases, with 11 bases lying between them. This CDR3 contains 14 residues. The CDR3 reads CASSEAGTEDGYTF. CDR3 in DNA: TGTGCCAGCAGTGAAGCAGGTACTGAGGATGGCTACACCTTC.

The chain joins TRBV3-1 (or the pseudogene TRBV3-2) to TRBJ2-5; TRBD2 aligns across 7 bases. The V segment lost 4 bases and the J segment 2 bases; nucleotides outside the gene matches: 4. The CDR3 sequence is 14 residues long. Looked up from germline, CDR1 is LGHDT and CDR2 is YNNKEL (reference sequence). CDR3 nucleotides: TGTGCCAGCAGCCTCCTAGCGGATCAAGAGACCCAGTACTTC. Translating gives CASSLLADQETQYF.

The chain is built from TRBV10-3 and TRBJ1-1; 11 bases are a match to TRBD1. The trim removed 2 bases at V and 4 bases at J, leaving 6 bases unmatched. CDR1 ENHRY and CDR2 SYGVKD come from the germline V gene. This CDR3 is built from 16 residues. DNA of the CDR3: TGTGCCATCAGTGAGAGAATAGGACAGGGGGCCACTGAAGCTTTCTTT. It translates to CAISERIGQGATEAFF.

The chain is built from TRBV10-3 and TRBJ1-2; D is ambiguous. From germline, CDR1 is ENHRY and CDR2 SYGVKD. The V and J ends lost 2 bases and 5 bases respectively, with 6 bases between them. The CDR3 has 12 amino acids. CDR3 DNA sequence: TGTGCCATCAGTGAGGGAGGGTATGGCTACACCTTC. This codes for CAISEGGYGYTF.

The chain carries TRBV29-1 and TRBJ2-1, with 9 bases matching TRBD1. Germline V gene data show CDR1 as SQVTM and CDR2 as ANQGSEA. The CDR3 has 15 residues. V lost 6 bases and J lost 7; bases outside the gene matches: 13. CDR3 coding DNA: TGCAGCGTGCAAACCGGGACAGGGTTAAGGAATGAGCAGTTCTTC. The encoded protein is CSVQTGTGLRNEQFF.

The CDR3 bases are TGTGCTAGTGGTTTGGTCCTTGGGACACCTAACTATGGCTACACCTTC. Translating gives CASGLVLGTPNYGYTF. The gene calls are TRBV12-5 and TRBJ1-2; D perhaps matches TRBD1 (6 bases). Per the germline V gene, CDR1 is LGHNT and CDR2 is FRNRAP. V was clipped by 0 bases and J by 0 bases, with 11 bases between them. The length of the CDR3 is 16 residues.

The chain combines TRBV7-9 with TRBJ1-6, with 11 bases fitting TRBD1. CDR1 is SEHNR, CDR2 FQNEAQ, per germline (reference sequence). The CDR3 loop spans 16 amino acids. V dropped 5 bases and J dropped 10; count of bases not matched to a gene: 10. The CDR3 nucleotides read TGTGCCAGCAGCCCCGGGGACAGGGGGTTGGAATCACCCCTCCACTTT. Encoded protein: CASSPGDRGLESPLHF.

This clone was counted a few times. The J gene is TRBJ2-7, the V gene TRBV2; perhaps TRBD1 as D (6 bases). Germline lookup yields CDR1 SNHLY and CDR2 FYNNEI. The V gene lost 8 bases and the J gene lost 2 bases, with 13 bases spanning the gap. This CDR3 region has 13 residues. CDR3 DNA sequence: TGTGCCAGCGCCGGGAACAGGGCCTACGAGCAGTACTTC. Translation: CASAGNRAYEQYF.

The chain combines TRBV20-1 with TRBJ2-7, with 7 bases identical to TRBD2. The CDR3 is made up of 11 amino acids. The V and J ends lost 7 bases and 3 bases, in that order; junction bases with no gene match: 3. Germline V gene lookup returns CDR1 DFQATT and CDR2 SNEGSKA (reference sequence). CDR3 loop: CSVQRGYEQYF. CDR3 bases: TGCAGTGTACAGCGGGGCTACGAGCAGTACTTC.

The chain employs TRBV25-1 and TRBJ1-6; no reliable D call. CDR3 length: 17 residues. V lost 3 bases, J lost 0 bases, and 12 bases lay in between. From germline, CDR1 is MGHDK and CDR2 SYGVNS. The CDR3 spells CASSDLRESSYNSPLHF. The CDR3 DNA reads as TGTGCCAGCAGTGATTTGAGAGAGAGCTCCTATAATTCACCCCTCCACTTT.

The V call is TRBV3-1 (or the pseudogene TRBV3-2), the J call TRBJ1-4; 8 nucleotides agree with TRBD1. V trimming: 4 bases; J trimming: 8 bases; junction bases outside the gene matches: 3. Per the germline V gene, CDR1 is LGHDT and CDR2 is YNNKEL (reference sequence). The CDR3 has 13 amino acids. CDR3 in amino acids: CASSRDRGEKLFF. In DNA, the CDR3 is TGTGCCAGCAGCCGCGACAGGGGAGAAAAACTGTTTTTT.

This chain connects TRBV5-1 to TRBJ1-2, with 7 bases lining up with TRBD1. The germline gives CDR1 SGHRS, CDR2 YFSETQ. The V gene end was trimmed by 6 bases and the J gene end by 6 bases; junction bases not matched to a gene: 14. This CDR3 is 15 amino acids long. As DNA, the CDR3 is TGCGCCAGCACTGAGTCAATAGGGGGCTTCAATGGCTACACCTTC. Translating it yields CASTESIGGFNGYTF.

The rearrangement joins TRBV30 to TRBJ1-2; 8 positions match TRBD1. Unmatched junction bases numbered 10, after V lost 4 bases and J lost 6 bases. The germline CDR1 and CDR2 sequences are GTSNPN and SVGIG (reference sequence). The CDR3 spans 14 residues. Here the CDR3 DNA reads TGTGCCTGGACCGGTTATACAGGGGGGAATGGCTACACCTTC. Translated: CAWTGYTGGNGYTF.

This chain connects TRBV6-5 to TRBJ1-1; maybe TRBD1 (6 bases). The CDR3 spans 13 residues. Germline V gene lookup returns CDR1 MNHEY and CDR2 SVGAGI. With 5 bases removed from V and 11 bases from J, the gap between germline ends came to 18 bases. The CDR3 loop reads CASSNTGRVDAFF. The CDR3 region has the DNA TGTGCCAGCAGTAACACAGGGAGGGTGGATGCTTTCTTT.

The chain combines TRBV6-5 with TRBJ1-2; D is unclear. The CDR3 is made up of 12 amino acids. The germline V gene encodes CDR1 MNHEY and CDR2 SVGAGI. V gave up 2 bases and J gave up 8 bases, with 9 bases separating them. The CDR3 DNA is TGTGCCAGCAGTTACGAGGGTGAAGGCTACACCTTC. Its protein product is CASSYEGEGYTF.

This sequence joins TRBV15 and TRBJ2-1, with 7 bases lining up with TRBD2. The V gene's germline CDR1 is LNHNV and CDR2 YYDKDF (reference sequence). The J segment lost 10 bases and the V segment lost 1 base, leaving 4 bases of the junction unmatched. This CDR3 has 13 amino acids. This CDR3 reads CATSRVWGGEQFF. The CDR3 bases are TGTGCCACCAGCAGAGTATGGGGGGGAGAGCAGTTCTTC. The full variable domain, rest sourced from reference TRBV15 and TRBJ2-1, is DAMVIQNPRYQVTQFGKPVTLSCSQTLNHNVMYWYQQKSSQAPKLLFHYYDKDFNNEADTPDNFQSRRPNTSFCFLDIRSPGLGDTAMYLCATSRVWGGEQFFGPGTRLTVL.

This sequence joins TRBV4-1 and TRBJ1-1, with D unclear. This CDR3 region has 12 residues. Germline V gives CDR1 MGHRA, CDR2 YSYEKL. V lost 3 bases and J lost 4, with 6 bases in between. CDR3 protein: CASSHGGTEAFF. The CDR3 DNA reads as TGCGCCAGCAGCCATGGCGGCACTGAAGCTTTCTTT.

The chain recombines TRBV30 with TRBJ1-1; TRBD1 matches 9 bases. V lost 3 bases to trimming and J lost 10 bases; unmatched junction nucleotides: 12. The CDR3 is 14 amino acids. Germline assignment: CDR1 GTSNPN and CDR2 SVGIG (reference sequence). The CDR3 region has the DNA TGTGCCTGGAGCGCCGGGACAGGGTTCGAGGGAGCTTTCTTT. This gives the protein CAWSAGTGFEGAFF.

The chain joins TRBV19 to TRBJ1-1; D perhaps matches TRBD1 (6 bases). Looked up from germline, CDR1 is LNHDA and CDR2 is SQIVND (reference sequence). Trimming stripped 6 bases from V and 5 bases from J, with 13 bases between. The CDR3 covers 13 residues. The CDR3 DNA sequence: TGTGCCAGTAGCCAGGGGAGAGAGACTGAAGCTTTCTTT. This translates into CASSQGRETEAFF.

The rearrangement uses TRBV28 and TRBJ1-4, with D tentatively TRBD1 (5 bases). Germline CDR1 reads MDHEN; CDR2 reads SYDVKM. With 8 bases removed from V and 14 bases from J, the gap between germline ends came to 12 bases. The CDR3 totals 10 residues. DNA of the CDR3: TGTGCCAGCTCGGACATTCGCCTGTTTTTT. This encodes CASSDIRLFF.

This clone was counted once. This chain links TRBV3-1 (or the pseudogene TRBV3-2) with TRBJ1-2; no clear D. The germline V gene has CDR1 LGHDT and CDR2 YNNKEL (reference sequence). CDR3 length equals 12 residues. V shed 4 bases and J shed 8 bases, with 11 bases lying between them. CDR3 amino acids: CASSLQRFGYTF. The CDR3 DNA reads TGTGCCAGCAGCCTACAAAGATTCGGCTACACCTTC.

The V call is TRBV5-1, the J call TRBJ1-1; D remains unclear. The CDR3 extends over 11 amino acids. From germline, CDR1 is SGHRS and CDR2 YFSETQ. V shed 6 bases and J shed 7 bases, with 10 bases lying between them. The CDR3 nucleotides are TGCGCCAGCAAGATCGGAGGTGAAGCTTTCTTT. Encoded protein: CASKIGGEAFF.

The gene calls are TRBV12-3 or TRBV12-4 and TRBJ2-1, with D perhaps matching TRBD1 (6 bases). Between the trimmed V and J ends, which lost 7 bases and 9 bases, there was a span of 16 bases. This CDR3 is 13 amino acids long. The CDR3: CASTTGQGSEQFF. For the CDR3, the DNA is TGTGCCAGCACCACCGGCCAGGGGAGTGAGCAGTTCTTC.

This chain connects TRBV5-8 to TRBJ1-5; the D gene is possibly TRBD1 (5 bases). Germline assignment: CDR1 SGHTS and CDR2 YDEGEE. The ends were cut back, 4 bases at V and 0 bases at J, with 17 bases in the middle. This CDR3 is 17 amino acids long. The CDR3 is CASSEGLGAYSNQPQHF. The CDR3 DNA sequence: TGTGCCAGCAGCGAAGGGTTAGGGGCCTATAGCAATCAGCCCCAGCATTTT.

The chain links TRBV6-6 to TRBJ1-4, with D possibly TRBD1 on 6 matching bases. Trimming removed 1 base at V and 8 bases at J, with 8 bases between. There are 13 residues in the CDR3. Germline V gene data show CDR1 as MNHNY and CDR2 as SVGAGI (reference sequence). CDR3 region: CASSYFRGEKLFF. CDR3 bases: TGTGCCAGCAGTTACTTCAGGGGCGAAAAACTGTTTTTT.

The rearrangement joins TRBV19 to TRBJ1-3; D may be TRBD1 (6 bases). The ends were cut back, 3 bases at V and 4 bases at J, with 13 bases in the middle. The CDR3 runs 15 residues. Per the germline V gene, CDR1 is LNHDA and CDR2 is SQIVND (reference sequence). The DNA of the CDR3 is TGTGCCAGTAGTATGTTGTCGGGACAAGGAAACACCATATATTTT. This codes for CASSMLSGQGNTIYF.